The next 18 T cell receptor beta chains were all read from a single sample in a study of a mutant IDH1 vaccine in newly diagnosed glioma. Noted time point: week 35, safety follow-up. Topical imiquimod was applied with each vaccine dose, which held 300 ug of mutant IDH1 20-mer peptide. The repertoire was sequenced with immunoSEQ multiplex PCR; TCRdb's copy has only in-frame clones and lacks some. The repertoire consists of about 27,000 clones, with 83% occurring once and the leading ten covering about 31%. No antigen has been assigned to these receptors. The sample consisted of PBMCs, taken from a glioma patient whose treatment included an IDH1 peptide vaccine. The receptors derive from a man under 40 with glioma.

The V gene is TRBV2, the J gene TRBJ1-3; 7 bases agree with TRBD1. CDR1 is SNHLY, CDR2 FYNNEI, per germline. This CDR3 region has 14 residues. J was trimmed by 5 bases and V by 3 bases; bases with no gene match: 4. CDR3 amino acids: CASSDSDRRNTIYF. For the CDR3, the DNA is TGTGCCAGCAGTGATTCGGACAGGAGAAACACCATATATTTT.

The J gene is TRBJ2-5, the V gene TRBV4-1; 9 bases are a match to TRBD1. After removal of 3 bases from V and 4 bases from J, the junction contained 15 bases not matched to a gene. The CDR3 covers 18 residues. The germline CDR1 and CDR2 sequences are MGHRA and YSYEKL. Here the CDR3 reads CASSHPIRRDRVRETQYF. CDR3 bases: TGCGCCAGCAGCCACCCAATACGCCGGGACAGGGTTAGAGAGACCCAGTACTTC.

The chain uses TRBV28 and TRBJ1-1, with D uncertain. Germline V gene data show CDR1 as MDHEN and CDR2 as SYDVKM. This CDR3 is built from 13 residues. V dropped 3 bases and J dropped 1 base, with 6 bases sitting between them. CDR3 bases: TGTGCCAGCAGTTTGGTGGGGAACACTGAAGCTTTCTTT. This encodes CASSLVGNTEAFF.

The chain joins TRBV5-4 to TRBJ1-1, with D unresolved. V dropped 6 bases and J dropped 5 bases, with 20 bases sitting between them. This CDR3 is 15 amino acids long. Germline V CDR1 and CDR2: SGHNT, YYREEE (reference sequence). The CDR3 bases are TGTGCCAGCATCAGGCGGGGTACGGAAAATACTGAAGCTTTCTTT. As protein: CASIRRGTENTEAFF.

The genes are TRBV30 and TRBJ1-6; no firm D call. V was shortened by 2 bases and J by 9 bases, with 11 bases between the two germline ends. The V gene's germline CDR1 is GTSNPN and CDR2 SVGIG (reference sequence). There are 13 residues in the CDR3. The CDR3 bases are TGTGCCTGGAGTCAGGTTCGCCTTTCACCCCTCCACTTT. It specifies CAWSQVRLSPLHF.

The chain combines TRBV30 with TRBJ1-1, with a tentative D call TRBD1 (6 bases). The length of the CDR3 is 13 residues. From germline, CDR1 is GTSNPN and CDR2 SVGIG (reference sequence). V lost 0 bases to trimming and J lost 11 bases, with 16 bases between them. The CDR3 spells CAWSVKGGSLAFF. CDR3 nucleotide sequence: TGTGCCTGGAGTGTAAAAGGGGGGTCCCTGGCTTTCTTT.

This clone was seen once. The chain joins TRBV19 to TRBJ1-5; tentative D call: TRBD1 (5 bases). Germline V gene sequence: CDR1 LNHDA, CDR2 SQIVND (reference sequence). Trimming shortened V by 0 bases and J by 5 bases, and 11 bases separated the two germline ends. This CDR3 is 15 amino acids long. CDR3 amino acids: CASSIDRDFDQPQHF. CDR3 bases: TGTGCCAGTAGTATAGACAGGGACTTCGATCAGCCCCAGCATTTT. Complete variable domain (other parts from reference TRBV19 and TRBJ1-5): DGGITQSPKYLFRKEGQNVTLSCEQNLNHDAMYWYRQDPGQGLRLIYYSQIVNDFQKGDIAEGYSVSREKKESFPLTVTSAQKNPTAFYLCASSIDRDFDQPQHFGDGTRLSIL.

This clone was detected a few times. This chain joins TRBV18 and TRBJ1-1; TRBD1 might be the D (5 bases). The CDR3 loop spans 12 amino acids. V was shortened by 5 bases and J by 4 bases, with 8 bases between the two germline ends. Germline loops: CDR1 KGHSH, CDR2 LQKENI. The CDR3 coding sequence is TGTGCCAGCTCAGGGGGTCTCACTGAAGCTTTCTTT. This gives the protein CASSGGLTEAFF.

This clone was seen just once. The chain recombines TRBV7-9 with TRBJ2-5, with D unresolved. The length of the CDR3 is 17 residues. Trimming shortened V by 0 bases and J by 2 bases, and 16 bases separated the two germline ends. Per germline, CDR1 SEHNR and CDR2 FQNEAQ (reference sequence). CDR3 in amino acids: CASSLAGWKRAQETQYF. For the CDR3, the DNA is TGTGCCAGCAGCTTAGCCGGGTGGAAGCGAGCACAAGAGACCCAGTACTTC.

The J gene is TRBJ2-3, the V gene TRBV13, with TRBD2 matching over 12 bases. The germline V gene encodes CDR1 PRHDT and CDR2 FYEKMQ (reference sequence). The V and J ends lost 2 bases and 1 base, in that order; junction bases with no gene match: 1. The CDR3 covers 16 residues. The CDR3 region is CASSLRLAGGTDTQYF. The CDR3 coding sequence is TGTGCCAGCAGCTTAAGACTAGCGGGGGGCACAGATACGCAGTATTTT.

The V call is TRBV2, the J call TRBJ2-7, with D possibly being TRBD1 (5 bases). The V gene lost 7 bases and the J gene lost 4 bases, with 17 bases spanning the gap. CDR1 SNHLY and CDR2 FYNNEI come from the germline V gene. The CDR3 is made up of 14 amino acids. The CDR3 region is CASIGIGAWYEQYF. In DNA form, the CDR3 reads TGTGCCAGCATTGGTATAGGGGCATGGTACGAGCAGTACTTC.

The V gene is TRBV30, the J gene TRBJ1-2; D is possibly TRBD1 (5 bases). Between the trimmed V and J ends, which lost 2 bases and 7 bases, there was a span of 26 bases. The CDR3 sequence is 17 residues long. Germline assignment: CDR1 GTSNPN and CDR2 SVGIG (reference sequence). Here the CDR3 reads CAWSPPQEWGRKGGYTF. The CDR3 DNA reads as TGTGCCTGGAGTCCCCCCCAAGAATGGGGGAGGAAGGGTGGCTACACCTTC.

This chain uses TRBV5-4 with TRBJ1-2; D is possibly TRBD1 (5 bases). Germline V CDR1 and CDR2: SGHNT, YYREEE (reference sequence). The CDR3 has 14 residues. V gave up 3 bases and J gave up 4 bases, with 13 bases separating them. CDR3 coding DNA: TGTGCCAGCAGCTCCCGGGACGGACCCTATGGCTACACCTTC. It encodes CASSSRDGPYGYTF. Full variable domain (rest looked up from reference TRBV5-4 and TRBJ1-2): ETGVTQSPTHLIKTRGQQVTLRCSSQSGHNTVSWYQQALGQGPQFIFQYYREEENGRGNFPPRFSGLQFPNYSSELNVNALELDDSALYLCASSSRDGPYGYTFGSGTRLTVV.

The gene calls are TRBV27 and TRBJ1-4, with D possibly matching TRBD1 (6 bases). This CDR3 has 14 residues. Germline loops: CDR1 MNHEY, CDR2 SMNVEV (reference sequence). V lost 6 bases, J lost 5 bases, and 13 bases lay in between. CDR3 residues: CASRAAGENEKLFF. The CDR3 DNA follows: TGTGCCAGCAGGGCCGCAGGGGAAAATGAAAAACTGTTTTTT. The full variable domain, its missing parts supplied by reference TRBV27 and TRBJ1-4, is EAQVTQNPRYLITVTGKKLTVTCSQNMNHEYMSWYRQDPGLGLRQIYYSMNVEVTDKGDVPEGYKVSRKEKRNFPLILESPSPNQTSLYFCASRAAGENEKLFFGSGTQLSVL.

The chain employs TRBV5-4 and TRBJ2-1, with 7 bases that match TRBD2. This CDR3 is built from 15 residues. After removal of 1 base from V and 5 bases from J, the junction contained 6 bases not matched to a gene. Germline V lookup: CDR1 SGHNT, CDR2 YYREEE (reference sequence). CDR3 sequence reads: CASSLRRGSHNEQFF. The CDR3, as DNA: TGTGCCAGCAGCTTGCGGCGGGGGAGTCACAATGAGCAGTTCTTC.

The V call is TRBV7-2, the J call TRBJ2-7, with D perhaps TRBD1 (6 bases). Looked up from germline, CDR1 is SGHTA and CDR2 is FQGNSA. V dropped 5 bases and J dropped 0 bases, with 20 bases sitting between them. CDR3 length equals 17 residues. This CDR3 is CASSPTFAGTISYEQYF. CDR3 in DNA: TGTGCCAGCAGCCCCACCTTTGCCGGGACAATCTCCTACGAGCAGTACTTC.

V gene TRBV27 combines with J gene TRBJ2-7; unclear D gene. CDR3 length: 15 residues. With 0 bases removed from V and 0 bases from J, the gap between germline ends came to 9 bases. Germline V lookup: CDR1 MNHEY, CDR2 SMNVEV (reference sequence). The CDR3 spells CASSLSLSSSYEQYF. CDR3 coding DNA: TGTGCCAGCAGTTTATCTTTGAGTAGCTCCTACGAGCAGTACTTC.

There are a few counts of this clone. The chain is built from TRBV7-8 and TRBJ2-5; no definite D call. Germline V gene data show CDR1 as SGHVS and CDR2 as FQNEAQ. The V and J ends lost 4 bases and 4 bases respectively, with 19 bases between them. CDR3 length: 16 amino acids. The CDR3 loop is CASSSNTDRTRETQYF. CDR3 coding DNA: TGTGCCAGCAGCTCAAACACCGATCGCACACGAGAGACCCAGTACTTC.